This T cell receptor beta chain derives from a study of T cell repertoires in aging, cancer and after chemotherapy. As for the study in general: Donors were grouped into six age bands spanning 30 or younger through 70 or older. Over several months to years, re-sampled healthy donor repertoires clearly shared clones. Overall study results and limits: In each cancer cohort, median generation probability increased across chemotherapy, suggesting thymic output rebounded. In healthy donors, age-related TCR diversity loss mainly reflected lost richness.

TCR beta rearrangements were amplified from peripheral blood genomic DNA. Rearranged V-D-J TRB sequences were amplified with a mixed TRB-A/B primer pool. From the multiplex PCR reads, TCRdb called clonotypes with MiXCR, one entry per CDR3 protein. The table shows 10,000 to 15,000 distinct CDR3 sequences, with about 20% occurring only once. Within the sample, this clonotype is medium-sized (0.01 to 0.1%). What it binds is not known. Germline V CDR1 and CDR2: SGHKS, YYEKEE (reference sequence). V was trimmed by 1 base and J by 2 bases, leaving 6 bases between them. The CDR3 runs to 13 residues. Sequences were obtained from blood. This TCR came from a human donor in good health. The rearrangement links TRBV5-5 to TRBJ1-2; D is unclear. In DNA, the CDR3 is TGTGCCAGCAGCTTGCAGAAGAACTATGGCTACACCTTC. Its translation is CASSLQKNYGYTF.